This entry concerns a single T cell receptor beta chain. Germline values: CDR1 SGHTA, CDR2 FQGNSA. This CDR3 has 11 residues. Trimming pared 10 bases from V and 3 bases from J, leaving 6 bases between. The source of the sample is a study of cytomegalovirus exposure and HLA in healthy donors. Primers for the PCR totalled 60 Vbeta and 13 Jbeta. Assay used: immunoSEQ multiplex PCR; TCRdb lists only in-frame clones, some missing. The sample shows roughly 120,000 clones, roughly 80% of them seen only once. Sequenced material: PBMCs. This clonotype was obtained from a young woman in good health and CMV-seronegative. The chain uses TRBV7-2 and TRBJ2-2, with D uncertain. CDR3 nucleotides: TGTGCCACGAGTTACACCGGGGAGCTGTTTTTT. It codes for CATSYTGELFF.